A single sample gave rise to the 15 T cell receptor beta chains below, sequenced in a study of T-cell memory formation after mild COVID-19. TCRdb re-called the 5' RACE reads through MiXCR, storing one row per CDR3 protein. The sample shows fewer than 600,000 distinct CDR3 sequences, roughly a fifth of them seen only once. Material for sequencing was PBMCs or a T cell subset sorted from them (not recorded which). These receptors originate from an adult woman who had mild COVID-19 (a few samples of this study predate the infection). Cell type and time point are not known.

This clonotype was observed a handful of times. The chain recombines TRBV6-5 with TRBJ1-1; D is unresolved. The germline CDR1 and CDR2 sequences are MNHEY and SVGAGI. The CDR3 loop spans 13 amino acids. V dropped 6 bases and J dropped 0 bases, with 8 bases sitting between them. CDR3 sequence: CASRKRLNTEAFF. DNA of the CDR3: TGTGCCAGCAGAAAACGGTTGAACACTGAAGCTTTCTTT.

The genes are TRBV30 and TRBJ1-1; D ambiguous. The ends were cut back, 1 base at V and 0 bases at J, with 6 bases in the middle. Germline CDR1 GTSNPN, CDR2 SVGIG (reference sequence). The CDR3 is made up of 13 amino acids. The CDR3 sequence is CAWSAELNTEAFF. CDR3 in DNA: TGTGCCTGGAGTGCGGAACTGAACACTGAAGCTTTCTTT.

This chain connects TRBV15 to TRBJ2-7; the D gene is possibly TRBD2 (7 bases). The length of the CDR3 is 14 residues. With 0 bases removed from V and 3 bases from J, the gap between germline ends came to 9 bases. Germline CDR1 and CDR2: LNHNV and YYDKDF (reference sequence). Written as DNA, the CDR3 is TGTGCCACCAGCAGAGAAGGGGGGGGCTACGAGCAGTACTTC. Protein product: CATSREGGGYEQYF.

There are a few counts of this clonotype. The chain has TRBV3-1 and TRBJ2-7, with 8 bases matching TRBD2. The V segment lost 0 bases and the J segment 2 bases; nucleotides outside the gene matches: 3. The CDR3 contains 15 residues. CDR1 and CDR2 from the germline V gene are LGHDT and YNNKEL (reference sequence). The CDR3 region is CASSQDPGLAYEQYF. As DNA, the CDR3 is TGTGCCAGCAGCCAAGATCCGGGACTAGCCTACGAGCAGTACTTC.

The genes are TRBV6-4 and TRBJ1-1; D is possibly TRBD1 (6 bases). The V end lost 6 bases, the J end lost 1 base, and 15 bases lay between the germline ends. The CDR3 runs to 15 residues. CDR1 MRHNA and CDR2 SNTAGT come from the germline V gene. This chain's CDR3 is CASRAPGQANTEAFF. DNA for the CDR3: TGTGCCAGCAGAGCCCCGGGACAAGCGAACACTGAAGCTTTCTTT.

The chain joins TRBV24-1 to TRBJ2-5, with TRBD2 as a possible D gene (5 bases). Looked up from germline, CDR1 is KGHDR and CDR2 is SFDVKD. The ends were cut back, 1 base at V and 3 bases at J, with 14 bases in the middle. CDR3 length equals 16 residues. Here the CDR3 reads CATSDLRAETKETQYF. In DNA form, the CDR3 reads TGTGCCACCAGTGATTTAAGGGCAGAGACTAAAGAGACCCAGTACTTC.

This clonotype was recorded once. The V gene is TRBV7-2, the J gene TRBJ2-3; D unclear. The germline CDR1 and CDR2 sequences are SGHTA and FQGNSA. The ends were cut back, 5 bases at V and 2 bases at J, with 8 bases in the middle. This CDR3 is built from 13 residues. DNA for the CDR3: TGTGCCAGCAGCATTCTAAACACAGATACGCAGTATTTT. Translating gives CASSILNTDTQYF.

This clonotype has more than one count but fewer than ten. V is TRBV4-2 and J is TRBJ1-2; D is undetermined. From germline, CDR1 is LGHNA and CDR2 YNFKEQ. V was cut by 0 bases and J by 2 bases, with 16 bases left in between. This CDR3 is 17 amino acids long. In nucleotides, the CDR3 is TGTGCCAGCAGCCAAGACCCCGCTGTGAGAGGAAACTATGGCTACACCTTC. Amino acid sequence: CASSQDPAVRGNYGYTF.

The table lists this clonotype with a few counts. This chain joins TRBV7-9 and TRBJ1-1; weak D call: TRBD1 (6 bases). The CDR3 extends over 13 amino acids. The V gene lost 11 bases and the J gene lost 1 base, with 14 bases spanning the gap. CDR1 is SEHNR, CDR2 FQNEAQ, per germline (reference sequence). DNA of the CDR3: TGTGCCGGGCAACCGGGACAGAACACTGAAGCTTTCTTT. It codes for CAGQPGQNTEAFF.

This clonotype turned up a few times. The chain employs TRBV9 and TRBJ2-7; TRBD1 is a possible D gene (5 bases). Germline V lookup: CDR1 SGDLS, CDR2 YYNGEE. This CDR3 is built from 14 residues. With 0 bases removed from V and 2 bases from J, the gap between germline ends came to 9 bases. The CDR3 coding sequence is TGTGCCAGCAGCGTAGGGGGCTCACCCTACGAGCAGTACTTC. Its translation is CASSVGGSPYEQYF.

This clonotype was recorded a few times. This chain connects TRBV20-1 to TRBJ1-5; maybe TRBD1 (6 bases). Germline V gene lookup returns CDR1 DFQATT and CDR2 SNEGSKA (reference sequence). The CDR3 runs to 15 residues. The ends were cut back, 6 bases at V and 2 bases at J, with 17 bases in the middle. The CDR3 DNA is TGCAGTGCCCCCAAGGGGGGGTCCGGCAATCAGCCCCAGCATTTT. This codes for CSAPKGGSGNQPQHF.

This clonotype has just a few counts. The chain recombines TRBV6-6 with TRBJ1-2, with D hard to call. Germline CDR1 and CDR2: MNHNY and SVGAGI (reference sequence). The CDR3 length is 14 residues. The V and J ends lost 2 bases and 6 bases respectively, with 13 bases between them. The CDR3 nucleotides are TGTGCCAGCAGTTACGAGGGAGTTATCGATGGCTACACCTTC. This gives the protein CASSYEGVIDGYTF.

This clonotype appeared a few times. The gene calls are TRBV10-3 and TRBJ2-2, with D maybe TRBD2 (5 bases). The V and J ends lost 8 bases and 5 bases respectively, with 21 bases between them. CDR3 length: 16 residues. Germline V CDR1 and CDR2: ENHRY, SYGVKD. The CDR3 here is CAISAGTGSGTGELFF. CDR3 bases: TGTGCCATCTCGGCGGGCACTGGGAGTGGGACCGGGGAGCTGTTTTTT.

This chain joins TRBV11-3 and TRBJ2-1; 12 bases are shared with TRBD2. This CDR3 contains 16 residues. In germline, CDR1 is SGHNT, CDR2 YENEEA. V lost 3 bases to trimming and J lost 9 bases; unmatched junction nucleotides: 9. CDR3 amino acids: CASSLALAGGSAEQFF. The CDR3 DNA follows: TGTGCCAGCAGCTTGGCACTAGCGGGAGGATCGGCTGAGCAGTTCTTC.

J is TRBJ2-1 and V is TRBV12-3 or TRBV12-4; possible D gene TRBD2, 7 bases. Trimming left V 10 bases short and J 2 bases short, with 18 bases between. The CDR3 is 15 amino acids. For the CDR3, the DNA is TGTGCCACCCGAGGGGGGGCAGTGGCCTACAATGAGCAGTTCTTC. Its protein product is CATRGGAVAYNEQFF.